The 20 T cell receptor beta chains below all came from one sample that was sequenced in a study. TCRdb re-derived calls from the RT-PCR reads in MiXCR, one entry per CDR3 protein. The sample has about 680,000 distinct CDR3 sequences, 14% seen once. Sequencing was carried out using memory CD4+ T cells from blood. Source of these receptors: a female donor in good health, serving as a healthy control.

This clonotype was detected only a few times. This chain links TRBV30 with TRBJ2-3; D is ambiguous. CDR3 length equals 13 residues. Germline lookup yields CDR1 GTSNPN and CDR2 SVGIG (reference sequence). V gave up 4 bases and J gave up 4 bases, with 12 bases separating them. CDR3 coding DNA: TGTGCCTGGAAGCTGGACCCAGCAGATACGCAGTATTTT. Translation gives CAWKLDPADTQYF.

V and J are TRBV6-1 and TRBJ2-7; 11 bases agree with TRBD2. J gave up 6 bases and V 7 bases, and 8 bases lay outside the gene matches. CDR1 and CDR2 from the germline V gene are MNHNS and SASEGT. The CDR3 length is 14 residues. Here the CDR3 reads CASIRAGTSGEQYF. For the CDR3, the DNA is TGTGCCAGCATCAGGGCCGGGACTAGCGGCGAGCAGTACTTC.

At least ten counts were recorded for this clonotype. The rearrangement links TRBV7-2 to TRBJ1-2; D uncertain. V lost 1 base and J lost 14, with 14 bases in between. The CDR3 is made up of 12 amino acids. Germline V gives CDR1 SGHTA, CDR2 FQGNSA. The chain's CDR3 is CASSLEGDGKTF. CDR3 DNA sequence: TGTGCCAGCAGCTTAGAAGGTGATGGGAAGACCTTC. The full variable domain, in which reference TRBV7-2 and TRBJ1-2 provide the parts outside the CDR3, is GAGVSQSPSNKVTEKGKDVELRCDPISGHTALYWYRQSLGQGLEFLIYFQGNSAPDKSGLPSDRFSAERTGGSVSTLTIQRTQQEDSAVYLCASSLEGDGKTFGSGTRLTVV.

This clonotype came up a few times. The chain couples TRBV28 to TRBJ1-1; maybe TRBD1 (6 bases). V shed 6 bases and J shed 6 bases, with 20 bases lying between them. Germline V lookup: CDR1 MDHEN, CDR2 SYDVKM. The CDR3 is 15 residues long. The CDR3 reads CASRADSAFLAEAFF. The DNA of the CDR3 is TGTGCCAGCAGGGCGGACAGTGCGTTTCTCGCTGAAGCTTTCTTT. The full variable domain, completed using reference TRBV28 and TRBJ1-1, is DVKVTQSSRYLVKRTGEKVFLECVQDMDHENMFWYRQDPGLGLRLIYFSYDVKMKEKGDIPEGYSVSREKKERFSLILESASTNQTSMYLCASRADSAFLAEAFFGQGTRLTVV.

As regards this clonotype: Possible read error: a much larger clone is one base away. The chain links TRBV6-6 to TRBJ2-7; perhaps TRBD2 as D (6 bases). The CDR3 is made up of 13 amino acids. Germline V CDR1 and CDR2: MNHNY, SVGAGI (reference sequence). V shed 7 bases and J shed 4 bases, with 14 bases lying between them. The CDR3 reads CASNREAGYEQYF. The CDR3 DNA is TGTGCCAGCAATAGAGAGGCGGGGTACGAGCAGTACTTC.

This clonotype came up many times. This chain joins TRBV5-6 and TRBJ2-5, with TRBD1 as a possible D gene (6 bases). The germline V and J ends were trimmed by 0 bases and 5 bases, with 11 bases remaining between them. The CDR3 sequence is 14 residues long. Germline V gives CDR1 SGHDT, CDR2 YYEEEE. The CDR3 region has the DNA TGTGCCAGCAGCTTGGACAGGGCAGGGGAGACCCAGTACTTC. Protein product: CASSLDRAGETQYF.

The chain recombines TRBV5-1 with TRBJ2-5, with 11 bases matching TRBD2. With 5 bases clipped from V and 5 bases from J, the junction kept 8 bases outside the gene matches. CDR3 size: 15 residues. Germline V gene lookup returns CDR1 SGHRS and CDR2 YFSETQ. CDR3 loop: CASSYTSGSFETQYF. CDR3 nucleotide sequence: TGCGCCAGCAGTTATACTAGCGGGAGTTTCGAGACCCAGTACTTC.

Many counts were recorded for this clonotype. The chain is built from TRBV29-1 and TRBJ2-5; D may be TRBD2 (8 bases). Trimming took off 2 bases at V and 5 bases at J, with 18 bases between the two ends. The CDR3 is made up of 15 amino acids. Germline V gene data show CDR1 as SQVTM and CDR2 as ANQGSEA. The CDR3 DNA sequence: TGCAGCGTTGAATCGGGGGGGACAGCAAGCGAGACCCAGTACTTC. Encoded protein: CSVESGGTASETQYF.

A few counts support this clonotype. The rearrangement joins TRBV27 to TRBJ1-2; D gene uncertain. The CDR3 covers 12 residues. Germline V gene lookup returns CDR1 MNHEY and CDR2 SMNVEV (reference sequence). V was clipped by 5 bases and J by 14 bases, with 18 bases between them. CDR3 nucleotides: TGTGCCAGCAGTCCCTTGTCGGGGTGGGAGACCTTC. It is translated as CASSPLSGWETF.

The gene calls are TRBV11-2 and TRBJ2-7, with D hard to call. The CDR3 covers 14 residues. Germline V gene lookup returns CDR1 SGHAT and CDR2 FQNNGV. V gave up 4 bases and J gave up 0 bases, with 10 bases separating them. In DNA, the CDR3 is TGTGCCAGCAGCTCGGACGCCGGCTCCTACGAGCAGTACTTC. As protein: CASSSDAGSYEQYF.

This clonotype was detected a few times. The junction differs from germline at one of its ends, possibly a read error. The rearrangement links TRBV15 to TRBJ2-1, with D maybe TRBD2 (5 bases). The germline V gene has CDR1 LNHNV and CDR2 YYDKDF (reference sequence). This CDR3 is 13 amino acids long. Here the CDR3 reads CATGSGAYNEQFF. The CDR3 coding sequence is TGTGCCACCGGCAGCGGAGCCTACAATGAGCAGTTCTTC. The full variable domain, its missing parts supplied by reference TRBV15 and TRBJ2-1, is DAMVIQNPRYQVTQFGKPVTLSCSQTLNHNVMYWYQQKSSQAPKLLFHYYDKDFNNEADTPDNFQSRRPNTSFCFLDIRSPGLGDTAMYLCATGSGAYNEQFFGPGTRLTVL.

The chain is built from TRBV2 and TRBJ1-5, with D possibly being TRBD1 (5 bases). V was cut by 8 bases and J by 5 bases, with 19 bases left in between. CDR1 is SNHLY and CDR2 is FYNNEI in the germline V gene. The CDR3 runs to 15 residues. CDR3 nucleotide sequence: TGTGCCAGCCAAACCCAGCAATCGGGACATCAGCCCCAGCATTTT. Translated, it gives CASQTQQSGHQPQHF.

Only a few counts were recorded for this clonotype. This chain joins TRBV20-1 and TRBJ2-1, with no clear D. V lost 7 bases and J lost 0, with 13 bases in between. Germline V gene data show CDR1 as DFQATT and CDR2 as SNEGSKA (reference sequence). CDR3 length: 14 amino acids. The CDR3: CSVRTLSSYNEQFF. Here the CDR3 DNA reads TGCAGTGTTCGCACTCTTAGCTCCTACAATGAGCAGTTCTTC.

V is TRBV7-2 and J is TRBJ2-1; 8 bases are a match to TRBD2. Germline CDR1 and CDR2: SGHTA and FQGNSA. Trimming at V came to 5 bases and at J to 2 bases, leaving 5 bases not matched to a gene. This CDR3 spans 15 amino acids. CDR3: CASSQRESTYNEQFF. In nucleotides, the CDR3 is TGTGCCAGCAGCCAGCGGGAGTCGACCTACAATGAGCAGTTCTTC.

There are a few counts of this clonotype. The chain has TRBV12-3 or TRBV12-4 and TRBJ2-1, with 9 bases aligning to TRBD2. CDR3 length equals 17 residues. J was trimmed by 6 bases and V by 1 base; bases with no gene match: 10. The CDR3 spells CASSLVRGTSSSNEQFF. CDR3 in DNA: TGTGCCAGCAGTTTAGTAAGGGGGACTAGCAGTAGCAATGAGCAGTTCTTC.

This clonotype was detected ten times or more. The chain joins TRBV5-5 to TRBJ2-5; 7 bases match TRBD1. V was pared by 4 bases and J by 2 bases, with 8 bases of the junction left unmatched. The CDR3 is made up of 15 amino acids. Germline assignment: CDR1 SGHKS and CDR2 YYEKEE (reference sequence). The CDR3 sequence: CASSPRDREQETQYF. The CDR3 nucleotides are TGTGCCAGCAGCCCGAGGGACAGAGAACAAGAGACCCAGTACTTC.

This clonotype was seen only a few times. This chain links TRBV20-1 with TRBJ2-7; D is possibly TRBD2 (6 bases). The CDR3 is 15 amino acids. Germline CDR1 is DFQATT and CDR2 is SNEGSKA (reference sequence). V was clipped by 0 bases and J by 6 bases, with 18 bases between them. CDR3 in DNA: TGCAGTGCTAGAGATCGGGTTTTTTCGCGGGGCGAGCAGTACTTC. Encoded protein: CSARDRVFSRGEQYF.

The rearrangement joins TRBV7-9 to TRBJ2-3, with 7 positions matching TRBD2. CDR1 and CDR2 (germline): SEHNR, FQNEAQ (reference sequence). This CDR3 region has 12 residues. Germline trimming cut 10 bases from V and 4 bases from J; bases unmatched to any gene: 5. The CDR3 DNA reads as TGTGCCACAGCGGGGAGCTCAGATACGCAGTATTTT. This sequence encodes CATAGSSDTQYF.

This clonotype has more than one count but fewer than ten. CDR3 nucleotides: TGTGCCAGCTCACCTCCCCCGAGCGACTATTACAATGAGCAGTTCTTC. It translates to CASSPPPSDYYNEQFF. The chain joins TRBV18 to TRBJ2-1; weak D call: TRBD2 (5 bases). Looked up from germline, CDR1 is KGHSH and CDR2 is LQKENI. Trimming took 3 bases from V and 4 from J, leaving 16 bases between them. The CDR3 covers 16 residues.

The genes are TRBV20-1 and TRBJ2-7; D is perhaps TRBD1 or TRBD2 (5 bases each). V was clipped by 3 bases and J by 7 bases, with 22 bases between them. The V gene's germline CDR1 is DFQATT and CDR2 SNEGSKA (reference sequence). The CDR3 extends over 15 amino acids. The CDR3 loop is CSARGTKGSYNEQYF. Written as DNA, the CDR3 is TGCAGTGCTAGGGGGACGAAGGGTTCCTACAATGAGCAGTACTTC.